This T cell receptor beta chain was found in a study of cytomegalovirus exposure and HLA in healthy donors listed by TCRdb under 2017. Background for the entire study: According to an earlier analysis of 587 of the donors, about 179 million T cells yielded some 120 million unique TCR beta sequences and about 280 Gb of sequence data. Alongside the repertoire data, information on donor age, sex, ethnicity and CMV serostatus was compiled. A later analysis re-examined previously published TCR beta repertoires from about 670 donors and added high-resolution HLA genotyping to investigate patterns of TCR occurrence. Roughly five DR-DQ haplotypes were handled as single units for association and clustering because linkage in the cohort was strong. Typing coverage varied by locus: about 620-630 donors for A, B, C, DRB1 and DQB1; roughly 510 for DQA1; 600 to 610 for DPA1; 400 to 480 for DPB1. Of the roughly 400 genotyped donors, approximately 80% were placed in the genetic ancestry cluster associated with self-reported Caucasian donors. Among 350 to 400 genotyped donors of the cohort, an average of roughly 240,000 unique TCR beta nucleotide sequences were sequenced per donor, around a sixth of them non-productive. Rather than using new phenotypic data, the later analysis identified candidate immune exposures from TCR beta sequences and from how often those sequences occurred across donors. Every repertoire in the discovery cohort had been generated on one and the same sequencing platform. Genome-wide SNP genotypes for about 65% of the roughly 700 donors were used in a later genetic analysis, which treated that subset as a discovery cohort. Along with the approximately 700-subject first cohort, a separate validation cohort of over a hundred different subjects was used. The study used immunosequencing to profile the T cell repertoires of approximately 690 subjects and linked those repertoires to cytomegalovirus serostatus. High-throughput TCR immunosequencing, statistical association of individual TCRs with disease status, and machine learning were combined to predict cytomegalovirus infection status. To decide whether each TCR beta V gene segment behaved as functional or pseudogenic, an earlier analysis of fewer than 750 of the donors relied on high-throughput TCR beta sequencing. Roughly 300 gigabases of sequencing data and 70 million to 100 million unique TCR sequences made up an early release that covered several hundred HLA-typed donors. Class I and class II HLA loci were covered by the typing at four-digit resolution. The study aimed to test whether cataloging public T cell receptors could reveal signatures of past pathogen exposure.

The CDR3 starts with the cysteine, ends with the phenylalanine, and has 15 residues. Of all the DNA, just the CDR3 is kept, 45 bases in frame from base 1. V was cut back by 0 bases and J by 5 bases, leaving a gap of 12 bases between them. The germline V gene supplies CDR1 MNHEY and CDR2 SVGAGI. Summary of the overall study and its limitations: According to a later analysis, parvovirus B19, influenza, CMV and Epstein-Barr virus appeared linked to several top co-occurrence clusters. Specific HLA alleles were associated with roughly 17,000 TCR beta sequences at a false discovery rate of 0.05 in a later analysis. A group of highly shared sequence variants was considered likely to be a technical artifact of the sequencing pipeline. In a later genetic analysis, a missense DCLRE1C variant was associated with V-gene and J-gene trimming of TCR beta chains, and the association was replicated in an independent cohort. The classifier was reported to diagnose cytomegalovirus status with high specificity and sensitivity in both the original cohort and the validation cohort. Presence/absence analyses assumed roughly uniform sequencing depth across donors, an assumption that may not hold. Broadly in line with IMGT annotations, most TCR beta V segments showed up in productive rearrangements about 87% or about 30% of the time in an earlier analysis of 587 of the donors. According to a later analysis, most CMV-associated TCR beta chains appeared to be HLA-restricted, and the HLA associations seemed to be driven largely by CMV exposure. A further reported finding was that TCR beta sequences accurately predicted the HLA-A and HLA-B alleles for most subjects in the first cohort. Because counts were too low, about 18 rarely observed V segments, including chromosome 9 orphons, were excluded from the earlier analysis of 587 of the donors. CMV serostatus was the only immune exposure information available for the cohort. In vitro tests confirmed that a few of the cytomegalovirus-associated TCR beta chains recognize cytomegalovirus antigens. In a later analysis, HLA-associated TCR beta chains showed more clonal expansion and lower generation probabilities than non-associated chains that were equally common. Because some donors lacked HLA typing at each locus, the association tests relied only on the typed subset. A later analysis found that TCR association rates varied across HLA loci, with DRB1 alleles showing the most associated TCRs and HLA-C alleles the fewest. The 87-base-pair reads could not distinguish some IMGT-functional V segments, including TRBV6-2 and TRBV6-3, so those segments were excluded. The study listed approximately 150 TCR beta chains as associated with cytomegalovirus. According to a later genetic analysis, donors in an Asian-associated ancestry cluster had fewer N-insertions in productive TCRs than the approximately 630-donor mean. Correlated functional status among segregating V segments might be attributable to linkage disequilibrium, but an unknown experimental factor could not be ruled out. Most TCR sequences were observed very rarely across donors, whereas some public TCRs were present in many individuals. The cohort was sequenced for TCR beta chains only, and without alpha or paired-chain data the features that could be detected were limited. According to the authors, the approach could potentially be generalized to other disease states and immunological phenotypes. When HLA alleles, especially DR and DQ, strongly co-occurred, TCR associations were difficult to assign to individual alleles.

The cohort comprised around 690 healthy bone marrow donors. Cohort members were all nominally healthy when sampled, although unrecorded immune exposures were likely present. The donor was CMV seropositive and was included in the group of around 300 seropositive cohort members. A peripheral blood sample was collected from each donor, and TCR beta sequencing was performed on peripheral blood mononuclear cells. The Qiagen DNeasy Blood Extraction Kit was used to extract genomic DNA from the blood cell samples. Details on this clone: Its antigen remains undetermined. No much larger clone exists at a distance of one base, and base qualities are not known.

Library preparation used the immunoSEQ multiplex PCR assay. For the multiplex PCR, a mixture combining 60 forward primers for TCR Vbeta segments and 13 reverse primers for TCR Jbeta segments was used. The CDR3 region of rearranged TCR beta genes was amplified from genomic DNA with a multiplex PCR assay. The Illumina HiSeq System was used to sequence the amplified TCR beta libraries as 87-base-pair reads. Per the authors' processing: A later analysis tallied around 87 million unique TCR beta chains across the approximately 670 repertoires, and about 12 million of those chains were shared by two or more donors. Raw reads were error-corrected and collapsed into unique sequences with a nearest-neighbor algorithm that merged closely related sequences to remove PCR and sequencing errors. V, D and J gene segments were assigned by aligning CDR3 sequences to IMGT reference sequences. For a sequence to be retained, at least a six-nucleotide match to both a V gene segment and a J gene segment was required. A rearrangement was called productive if the CDR3 had no stop codons and remained in frame with V and J, and every other rearrangement was called non-productive. Following IMGT convention, CDR3 was defined as the stretch from the second conserved V-encoded cysteine to the conserved J-encoded phenylalanine. Sequences without an unambiguous match to a single V gene segment were excluded from the earlier analysis of approximately 600 of the donors. In an earlier analysis of roughly 600 of the donors, a V segment was called functional when productive rearrangements were above 56.7%, and segregating when the standard deviation between donors exceeded 5%. A statistical classification framework was built for diagnosing cytomegalovirus status from the catalog of TCR beta chain sequences. In a later analysis, TCR nucleotide sequences were compared against IMGT/GENE-DB human TR gene sequences so that V and J genes could be assigned. A later analysis assigned CDR3 sequences and most-parsimonious VDJ recombination scenarios with the TCRdist pipeline. A later analysis defined each TCR beta chain by its CDR3 amino acid sequence plus V-gene family, and excluded reads lacking a unique V-gene family. As a way to deal with suspected cross-contamination and a sequencing artifact, a later analysis dropped 450 to 700 nucleotide sequences that were highly shared and had low generation probability. In a later analysis, a clonal expansion index for each public chain was calculated from normalized within-repertoire ranks of inferred template counts. In a later analysis, generation probabilities were computed with a VDJ recombination model fitted to out-of-frame rearrangements, and the resulting probabilities were checked against IGoR. In a later analysis, hypergeometric tests were used to score TCR-TCR, TCR-HLA and TCR-CMV co-occurrence, with a repertoire-size bias correction applied to TCR pairs. A later analysis estimated false discovery rates by permuting HLA or CMV assignments 20 times. In a later analysis, co-occurring TCRs were grouped using DBSCAN, with TCRdist sequence similarity added in when clustering inside HLA-allele-positive subsets. For co-occurrence clustering, repertoires with fewer than 30,000 or more than 120,000 public chains were excluded, along with a handful of repertoires with anomalous nucleotide sharing. TCRdb holds this immuneACCESS table with in-frame rearrangements only. Some clones are missing; in checked studies, unresolved V genes explain under half, and the rest has no known cause. V, J and clone size are taken as reported in that table, and D and trimming were inferred from the DNA itself. Counted in this sample were 100,000 to 150,000 clones; about three quarters of them appeared once. Of the sample, about 2.5% is held by the ten largest clones.

The specimen sequenced was PBMCs. The TCR was taken from a woman aged 40-49 years in good health and CMV-seropositive. This receptor chain uses TRBV6-5 and TRBJ2-3; no confident D gene assignment can be made. The CDR3 region: CASSYSNHGVDTQYF. The DNA sequence is TGTGCCAGCAGTTACTCGAATCACGGAGTAGATACGCAGTATTTT.